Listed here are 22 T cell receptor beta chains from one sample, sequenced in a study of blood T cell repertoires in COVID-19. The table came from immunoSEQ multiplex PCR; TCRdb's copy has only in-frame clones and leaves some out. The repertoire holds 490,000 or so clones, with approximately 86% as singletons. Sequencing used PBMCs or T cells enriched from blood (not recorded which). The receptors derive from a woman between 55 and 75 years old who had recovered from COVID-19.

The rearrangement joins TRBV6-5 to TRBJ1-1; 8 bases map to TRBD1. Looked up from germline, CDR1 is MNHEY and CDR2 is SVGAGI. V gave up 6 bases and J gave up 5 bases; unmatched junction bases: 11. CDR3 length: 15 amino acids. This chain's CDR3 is CASRIAGGAGTEAFF. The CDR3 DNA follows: TGTGCCAGCAGAATAGCAGGGGGCGCGGGAACTGAAGCTTTCTTT.

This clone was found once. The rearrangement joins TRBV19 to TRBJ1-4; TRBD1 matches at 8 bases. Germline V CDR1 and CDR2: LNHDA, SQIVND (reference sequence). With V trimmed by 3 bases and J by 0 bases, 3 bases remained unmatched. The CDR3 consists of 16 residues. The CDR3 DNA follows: TGTGCCAGTAGTATGCAACAGGGGGCAACTAATGAAAAACTGTTTTTT. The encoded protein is CASSMQQGATNEKLFF.

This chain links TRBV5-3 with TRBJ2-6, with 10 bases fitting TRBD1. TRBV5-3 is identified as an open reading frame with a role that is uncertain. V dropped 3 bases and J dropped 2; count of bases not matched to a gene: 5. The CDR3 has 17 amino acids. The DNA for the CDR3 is TGTGCCAGAAGCTGGGGGACAGGGGATACTGGGGCCAACGTCCTGACTTTC. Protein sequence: CARSWGTGDTGANVLTF.

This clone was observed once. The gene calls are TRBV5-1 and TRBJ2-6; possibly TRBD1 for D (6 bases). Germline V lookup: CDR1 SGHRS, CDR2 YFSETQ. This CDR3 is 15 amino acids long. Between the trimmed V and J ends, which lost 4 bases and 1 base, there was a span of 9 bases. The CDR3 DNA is TGCGCCAGCAGCAAAGGGGGTTCTGGGGCCAACGTCCTGACTTTC. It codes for CASSKGGSGANVLTF.

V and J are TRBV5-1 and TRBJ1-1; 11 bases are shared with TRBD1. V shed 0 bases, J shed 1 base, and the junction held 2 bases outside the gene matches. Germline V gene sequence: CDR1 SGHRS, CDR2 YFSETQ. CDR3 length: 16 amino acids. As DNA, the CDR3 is TGCGCCAGCAGCTTGGGGGACAGGGGGACGAACACTGAAGCTTTCTTT. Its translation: CASSLGDRGTNTEAFF.

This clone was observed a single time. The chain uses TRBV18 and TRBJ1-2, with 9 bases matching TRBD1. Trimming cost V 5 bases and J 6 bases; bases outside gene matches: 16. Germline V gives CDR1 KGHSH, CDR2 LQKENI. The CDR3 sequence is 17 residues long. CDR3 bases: TGTGCCAGCTCATTGAATCGAGAGACAGGGGGGGTCGATGGCTACACCTTC. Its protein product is CASSLNRETGGVDGYTF.

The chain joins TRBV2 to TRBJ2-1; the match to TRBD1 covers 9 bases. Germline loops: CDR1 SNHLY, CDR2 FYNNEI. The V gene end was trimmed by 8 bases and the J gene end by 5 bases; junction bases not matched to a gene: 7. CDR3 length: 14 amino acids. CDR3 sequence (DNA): TGTGCCAGCCGCCAAGGGACAGGGAACAATGAGCAGTTCTTC. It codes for CASRQGTGNNEQFF.

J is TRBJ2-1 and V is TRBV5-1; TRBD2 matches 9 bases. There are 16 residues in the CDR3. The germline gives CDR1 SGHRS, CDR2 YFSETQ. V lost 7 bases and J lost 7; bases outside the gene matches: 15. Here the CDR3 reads CASGTGLALLQNEQFF. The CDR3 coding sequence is TGCGCCAGCGGTACGGGACTAGCCCTCCTACAGAATGAGCAGTTCTTC.

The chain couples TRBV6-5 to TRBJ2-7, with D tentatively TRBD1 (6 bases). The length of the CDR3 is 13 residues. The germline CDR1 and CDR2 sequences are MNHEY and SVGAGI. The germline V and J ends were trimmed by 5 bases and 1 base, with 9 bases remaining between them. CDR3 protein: CASSIGQSYEQYV. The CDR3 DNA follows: TGTGCCAGCAGTATTGGACAGTCCTACGAGCAGTACGTC.

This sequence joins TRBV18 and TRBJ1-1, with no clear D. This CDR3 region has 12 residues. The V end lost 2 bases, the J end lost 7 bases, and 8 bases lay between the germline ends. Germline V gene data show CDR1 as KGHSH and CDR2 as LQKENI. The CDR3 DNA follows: TGTGCCAGCTCACCAGTGCGGAATGAAGCTTTCTTT. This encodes CASSPVRNEAFF.

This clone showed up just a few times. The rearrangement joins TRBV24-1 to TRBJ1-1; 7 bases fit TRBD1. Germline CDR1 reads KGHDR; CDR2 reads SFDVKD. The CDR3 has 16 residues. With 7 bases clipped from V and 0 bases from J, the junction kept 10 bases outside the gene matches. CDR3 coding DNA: TGTGCCACCAGAGGGACAGCTCTTTGGATGAACACTGAAGCTTTCTTT. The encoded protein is CATRGTALWMNTEAFF.

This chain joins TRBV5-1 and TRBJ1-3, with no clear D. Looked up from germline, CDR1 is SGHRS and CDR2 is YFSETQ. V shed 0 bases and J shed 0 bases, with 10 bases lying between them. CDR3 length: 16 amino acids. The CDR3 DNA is TGCGCCAGCAGCTTGGCCGTTCTTAACTCTGGAAACACCATATATTTT. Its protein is CASSLAVLNSGNTIYF.

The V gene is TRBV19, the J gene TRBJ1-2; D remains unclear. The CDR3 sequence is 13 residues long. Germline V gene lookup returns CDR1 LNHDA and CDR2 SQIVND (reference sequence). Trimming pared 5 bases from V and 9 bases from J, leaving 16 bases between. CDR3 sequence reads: CASSGPGRDRYTF. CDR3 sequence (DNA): TGTGCCAGTAGTGGCCCGGGGAGGGATCGCTACACCTTC.

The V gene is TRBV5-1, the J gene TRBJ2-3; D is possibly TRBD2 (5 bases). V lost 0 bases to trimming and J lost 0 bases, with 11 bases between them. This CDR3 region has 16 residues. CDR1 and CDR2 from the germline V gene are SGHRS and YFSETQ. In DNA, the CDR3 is TGCGCCAGCAGCTTGGTAAAGGGAGCTAGCACAGATACGCAGTATTTT. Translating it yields CASSLVKGASTDTQYF. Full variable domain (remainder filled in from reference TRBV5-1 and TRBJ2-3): KAGVTQTPRYLIKTRGQQVTLSCSPISGHRSVSWYQQTPGQGLQFLFEYFSETQRNKGNFPGRFSGRQFSNSRSEMNVSTLELGDSALYLCASSLVKGASTDTQYFGPGTRLTVL.

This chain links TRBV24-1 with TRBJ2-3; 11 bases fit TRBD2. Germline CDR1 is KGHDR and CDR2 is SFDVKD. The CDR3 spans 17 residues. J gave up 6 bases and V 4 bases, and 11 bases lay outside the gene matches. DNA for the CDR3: TGTGCCACCAGTGACTCTAGACTAGCGGGGACCCGCGATACGCAGTATTTT. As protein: CATSDSRLAGTRDTQYF.

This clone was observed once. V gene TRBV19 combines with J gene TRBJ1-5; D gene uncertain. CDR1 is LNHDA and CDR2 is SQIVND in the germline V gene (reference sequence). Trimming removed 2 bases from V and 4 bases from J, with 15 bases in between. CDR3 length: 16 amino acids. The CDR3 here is CASSILSRGQNQPQHF. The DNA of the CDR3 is TGTGCCAGTAGTATACTTTCCCGAGGCCAAAATCAGCCCCAGCATTTT. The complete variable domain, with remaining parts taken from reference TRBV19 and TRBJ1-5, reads DGGITQSPKYLFRKEGQNVTLSCEQNLNHDAMYWYRQDPGQGLRLIYYSQIVNDFQKGDIAEGYSVSREKKESFPLTVTSAQKNPTAFYLCASSILSRGQNQPQHFGDGTRLSIL.

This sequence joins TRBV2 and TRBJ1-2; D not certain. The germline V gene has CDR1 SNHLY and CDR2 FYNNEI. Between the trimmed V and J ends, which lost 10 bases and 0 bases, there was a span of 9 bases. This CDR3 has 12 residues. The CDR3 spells CATATTNYGYTF. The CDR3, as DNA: TGTGCCACTGCCACTACTAACTATGGCTACACCTTC.

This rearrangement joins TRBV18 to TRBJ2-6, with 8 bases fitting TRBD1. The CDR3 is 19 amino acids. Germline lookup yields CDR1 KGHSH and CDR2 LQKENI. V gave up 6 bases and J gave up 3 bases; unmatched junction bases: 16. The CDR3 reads CASSHIMDRDIGGANVLTF. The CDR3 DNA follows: TGTGCCAGCTCGCATATCATGGACAGGGACATCGGTGGGGCCAACGTCCTGACTTTC.

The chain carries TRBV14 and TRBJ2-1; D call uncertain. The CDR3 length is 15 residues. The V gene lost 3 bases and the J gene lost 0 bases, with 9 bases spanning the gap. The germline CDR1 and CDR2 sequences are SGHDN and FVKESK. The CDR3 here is CASSHSRSSYNEQFF. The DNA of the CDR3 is TGTGCCAGCAGCCACTCCCGGAGCTCCTACAATGAGCAGTTCTTC.

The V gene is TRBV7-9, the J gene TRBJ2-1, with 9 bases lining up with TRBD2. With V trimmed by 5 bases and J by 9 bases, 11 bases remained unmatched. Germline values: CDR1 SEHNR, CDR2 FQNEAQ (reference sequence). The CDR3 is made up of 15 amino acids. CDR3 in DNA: TGTGCCAGCAGCACCCACGGCGGGGGGGCAGTTGAGCAGTTCTTC. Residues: CASSTHGGGAVEQFF.

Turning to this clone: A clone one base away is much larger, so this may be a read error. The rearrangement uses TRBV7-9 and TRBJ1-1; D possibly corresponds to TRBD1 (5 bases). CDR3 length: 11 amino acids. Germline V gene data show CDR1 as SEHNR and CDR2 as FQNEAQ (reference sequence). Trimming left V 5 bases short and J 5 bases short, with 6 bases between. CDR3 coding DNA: TGTGCCAGCAGCCGGGGGACTGAAGCTTTCTTT. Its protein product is CASSRGTEAFF.

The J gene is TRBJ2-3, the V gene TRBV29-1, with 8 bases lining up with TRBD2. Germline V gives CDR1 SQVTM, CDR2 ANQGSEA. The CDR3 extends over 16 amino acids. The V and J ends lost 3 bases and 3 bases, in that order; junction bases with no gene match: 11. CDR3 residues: CSVDRLMAGGTDTQYF. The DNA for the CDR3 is TGCAGCGTTGACCGCCTTATGGCGGGGGGTACAGATACGCAGTATTTT.